This T cell receptor (beta chain) was recorded in a study of blood T cells in healthy people across ages. The CDR3 runs 13 residues. In germline, CDR1 is MNHNS, CDR2 SASEGT. V was pared by 8 bases and J by 9 bases, with 17 bases between. For the second PCR, which ran for about 6 to 11 cycles, a sample-barcoded 5' primer and a J-beta primer mix were used. TCRdb re-analysed the 5' RACE reads in MiXCR, keeping a single row per CDR3 protein. Counted here are roughly 930,000 distinct CDR3 sequences, 48% occurring once; the ten biggest clones make up 13%. V usage is TRBV6-1 and J usage is TRBJ2-1; no clear D. The sample taken for sequencing was blood. The receptor was isolated from a man aged 25-45 years in good health. CDR3 region: CASGKGPPSEQFF. In nucleotides, the CDR3 is TGTGCCAGCGGGAAGGGCCCCCCCAGTGAGCAGTTCTTC.